The 23 T cell receptor beta chains below come from one sample, sequenced in a study of T cells in Graves' hyperthyroidism and ophthalmopathy. RNA transcripts yielded amplified TCR beta CDR3 regions. Carried out on the TCR CDR3, a first-round RT-PCR used the HTBI primer set. Each CDR3 protein gets one entry after TCRdb re-called the multiplex PCR reads with MiXCR. Of about 360,000 distinct CDR3 sequences listed, 13% were seen once; the top ten hold around 21%. The sequencing sample was made of blood. The receptors were sampled from a man aged 25-40 years with Graves' hyperthyroidism that later progressed to Graves' ophthalmopathy.

This clonotype was recorded many times. The V call is TRBV28, the J call TRBJ1-6; 10 bases match TRBD1. The germline gives CDR1 MDHEN, CDR2 SYDVKM. This CDR3 is 16 amino acids long. After removal of 6 bases from V and 7 bases from J, the junction contained 9 bases not matched to a gene. This chain's CDR3 is CASSLGTGEWNSPLHF. CDR3 bases: TGTGCCAGCAGCCTAGGGACAGGGGAATGGAATTCACCCCTCCACTTT. The full variable domain, in which reference TRBV28 and TRBJ1-6 provide the parts outside the CDR3, is DVKVTQSSRYLVKRTGEKVFLECVQDMDHENMFWYRQDPGLGLRLIYFSYDVKMKEKGDIPEGYSVSREKKERFSLILESASTNQTSMYLCASSLGTGEWNSPLHFGNGTRLTVT.

Points on this clonotype: One end of the junction varies from germline; a read error may be responsible. CDR3 amino acids: CASSPGSNKPQHF. The CDR3 DNA follows: TGTGCCAGCTCACCGGGTAGCAATAAGCCCCAGCATTTT. V and J are TRBV18 and TRBJ1-5; D not certain. There are 13 residues in the CDR3. Germline-derived CDR1 and CDR2 are KGHSH and LQKENI.

There are a few counts of this clonotype. The chain couples TRBV5-1 to TRBJ1-4, with D tentatively TRBD1 (5 bases). The CDR3 has 16 amino acids. Germline V gives CDR1 SGHRS, CDR2 YFSETQ. The V end was cut by 0 bases, the J end by 0 bases, with 9 bases between. In nucleotides, the CDR3 is TGCGCCAGCAGCTTGGGACAGATTGCAACTAATGAAAAACTGTTTTTT. Residues: CASSLGQIATNEKLFF.

This clonotype was seen many times. The chain combines TRBV29-1 with TRBJ1-1, with D perhaps TRBD1 (6 bases). The germline V gene encodes CDR1 SQVTM and CDR2 ANQGSEA. The CDR3 spans 14 residues. Trimming pared 0 bases from V and 6 bases from J, leaving 14 bases between. The CDR3 DNA reads TGCAGCGTTGAAGACCGCCGGGGGGGGCCTGAAGCTTTCTTT. This sequence encodes CSVEDRRGGPEAFF.

At least ten counts were recorded for this clonotype. The J gene is TRBJ1-1, the V gene TRBV5-1, with D uncertain. The CDR3 contains 13 residues. V dropped 3 bases and J dropped 5 bases, with 11 bases sitting between them. Germline CDR1 is SGHRS and CDR2 is YFSETQ. CDR3 bases: TGCGCCAGCAGCTCCCTCCCTGATACTGAAGCTTTCTTT. The encoded protein is CASSSLPDTEAFF.

This clonotype came up many times. The chain has TRBV12-3 or TRBV12-4 and TRBJ1-2, with TRBD1 matching 8 bases. This CDR3 has 15 residues. After removal of 1 base from V and 3 bases from J, the junction contained 4 bases not matched to a gene. The CDR3 DNA follows: TGTGCCAGCAGTTTAGGCCAGGGGGCGGACTATGGCTACACCTTC. Its translation: CASSLGQGADYGYTF.

This clonotype was found a few times. The chain carries TRBV20-1 and TRBJ1-6; 8 bases agree with TRBD1. This CDR3 has 16 residues. V trimming: 3 bases; J trimming: 8 bases; junction bases outside the gene matches: 12. Germline V gene sequence: CDR1 DFQATT, CDR2 SNEGSKA (reference sequence). CDR3 amino acids: CSARPDRAPLDSPLHF. CDR3 sequence (DNA): TGCAGTGCTAGGCCGGACAGGGCTCCCCTAGATTCACCCCTCCACTTT.

The rearrangement uses TRBV28 and TRBJ1-1, with a tentative D call TRBD1 (5 bases). CDR1 MDHEN and CDR2 SYDVKM come from the germline V gene. CDR3 length equals 14 residues. Trimming removed 2 bases from V and 5 bases from J, with 12 bases in between. The CDR3: CASSLRLGGTEAFF. The CDR3 nucleotides are TGTGCCAGCAGTTTAAGATTGGGGGGGACTGAAGCTTTCTTT.

V gene TRBV11-2 combines with J gene TRBJ2-3; TRBD2 agrees at 10 bases. This CDR3 contains 15 residues. V shed 5 bases, J shed 2 bases, and the junction held 4 bases outside the gene matches. CDR1 and CDR2 (germline): SGHAT, FQNNGV. In DNA form, the CDR3 reads TGTGCCAGCAGCCCCCTAGCGGGGGCCACAGATACGCAGTATTTT. Protein: CASSPLAGATDTQYF.

This clonotype has a count of ten or more. The V gene is TRBV24-1, the J gene TRBJ2-7, with D perhaps matching TRBD2 (6 bases). Between the trimmed V and J ends, which lost 2 bases and 5 bases, there was a span of 15 bases. Per the germline V gene, CDR1 is KGHDR and CDR2 is SFDVKD. The CDR3 has 15 residues. As DNA, the CDR3 is TGTGCCACCAGTGATTCCGACGGGGGTAGGGACGAGCAGTACTTC. This gives the protein CATSDSDGGRDEQYF.

This clonotype was found a few times. The rearrangement links TRBV19 to TRBJ1-5, with a possible D match to TRBD1 (6 bases). Germline values: CDR1 LNHDA, CDR2 SQIVND (reference sequence). The CDR3 has 15 residues. Trimming cost V 2 bases and J 3 bases, with 11 bases left between them. CDR3: CASSIPRTVNQPQHF. The CDR3 DNA follows: TGTGCCAGTAGTATACCCCGGACAGTCAATCAGCCCCAGCATTTT.

This clonotype has only a few counts. This rearrangement joins TRBV20-1 to TRBJ1-6; 7 bases agree with TRBD1. Germline V gene lookup returns CDR1 DFQATT and CDR2 SNEGSKA (reference sequence). V shed 6 bases and J 5 bases; nucleotides not matched to a gene: 7. The CDR3 is 14 residues long. CDR3 residues: CSAERDRNNSPLHF. The CDR3 coding sequence is TGCAGTGCGGAACGGGACAGAAATAATTCACCCCTCCACTTT.

This clonotype has at least ten counts. V is TRBV12-3 or TRBV12-4 and J is TRBJ2-1; 9 bases align to TRBD2. This CDR3 has 15 residues. Trimming removed 2 bases from V and 4 bases from J; junction bases left unmatched: 3. The DNA for the CDR3 is TGTGCCAGCAGTTTACTAGCGGGGCCGTACAATGAGCAGTTCTTC. This encodes CASSLLAGPYNEQFF.

This clonotype was seen more than once but under ten times. The chain is built from TRBV18 and TRBJ2-2, with 7 bases aligning to TRBD1. Germline lookup yields CDR1 KGHSH and CDR2 LQKENI. This CDR3 has 16 amino acids. V lost 3 bases, J lost 4 bases, and 8 bases stayed unmatched. The CDR3 DNA reads as TGTGCCAGCTCACCGAGACAGGGATTGGCCACCGGGGAGCTGTTTTTT. Its protein is CASSPRQGLATGELFF.

This clonotype has a count of ten or more. The chain has TRBV5-1 and TRBJ2-3; no definite D call. Trimming removed 0 bases from V and 2 bases from J, with 7 bases in between. The CDR3 loop spans 14 amino acids. In germline, CDR1 is SGHRS, CDR2 YFSETQ. The CDR3 sequence is CASSLEADTDTQYF. In nucleotides, the CDR3 is TGCGCCAGCAGCTTGGAGGCAGACACAGATACGCAGTATTTT.

This clonotype came up many times. This chain uses TRBV28 with TRBJ1-2, with unresolved D. The CDR3 extends over 13 amino acids. Germline CDR1 reads MDHEN; CDR2 reads SYDVKM. The germline V and J ends were trimmed by 6 bases and 5 bases, with 13 bases remaining between them. CDR3 residues: CASRGAGDYGYTF. CDR3 sequence (DNA): TGTGCCAGCAGAGGAGCGGGAGATTATGGCTACACCTTC.

This clonotype was observed a few times. The rearrangement joins TRBV27 to TRBJ1-1, with 8 bases matching TRBD1. Trimming at V came to 5 bases and at J to 6 bases, leaving 5 bases not matched to a gene. The length of the CDR3 is 13 residues. Germline V gives CDR1 MNHEY, CDR2 SMNVEV (reference sequence). CDR3 nucleotide sequence: TGTGCCAGCAGTCCCAGGGGGCAGGCTGAAGCTTTCTTT. It specifies CASSPRGQAEAFF.

Many counts were recorded for this clonotype. This chain links TRBV4-1 with TRBJ1-1; D is uncertain. In germline, CDR1 is MGHRA, CDR2 YSYEKL. V lost 5 bases to trimming and J lost 3 bases, with 4 bases between them. This CDR3 comprises 11 residues. The CDR3 DNA reads as TGCGCCAGCAGCAAGTACACTGAAGCTTTCTTT. Protein sequence: CASSKYTEAFF.

The CDR3 region has the DNA TGTGCCAGCAGCGCCAGTGGGGCACGTCCAAGCACAGATACGCAGTATTTT. Encoded protein: CASSASGARPSTDTQYF. The chain is built from TRBV9 and TRBJ2-3, with D possibly matching TRBD1 (5 bases). Per germline, CDR1 SGDLS and CDR2 YYNGEE. V shed 3 bases and J shed 0 bases, with 17 bases lying between them. This CDR3 contains 17 residues. Full variable domain (missing parts from reference TRBV9 and TRBJ2-3): DSGVTQTPKHLITATGQRVTLRCSPRSGDLSVYWYQQSLDQGLQFLIQYYNGEERAKGNILERFSAQQFPDLHSELNLSSLELGDSALYFCASSASGARPSTDTQYFGPGTRLTVL.

The chain couples TRBV5-6 to TRBJ1-1, with a tentative D call TRBD1 (5 bases). The V gene lost 0 bases and the J gene lost 1 base, with 13 bases spanning the gap. This CDR3 contains 16 residues. Germline assignment: CDR1 SGHDT and CDR2 YYEEEE. The CDR3 region is CASSLVGEEANTEAFF. The CDR3 DNA reads as TGTGCCAGCAGCTTGGTGGGGGAAGAGGCGAACACTGAAGCTTTCTTT. The full variable domain, with the rest looked up from reference TRBV5-6 and TRBJ1-1, is DAGVTQSPTHLIKTRGQQVTLRCSPKSGHDTVSWYQQALGQGPQFIFQYYEEEERQRGNFPDRFSGHQFPNYSSELNVNALLLGDSALYLCASSLVGEEANTEAFFGQGTRLTVV.

This clonotype occurred many times. This chain joins TRBV28 and TRBJ2-5; 9 bases fit TRBD1. CDR3 size: 15 residues. CDR1 and CDR2 (germline): MDHEN, SYDVKM. The V gene end was trimmed by 4 bases and the J gene end by 6 bases; junction bases not matched to a gene: 9. As DNA, the CDR3 is TGTGCCAGCAGTTCCCGACAGGGGGACGGAAAGACCCAGTACTTC. This gives the protein CASSSRQGDGKTQYF.

The chain uses TRBV13 and TRBJ1-2, with 9 bases matching TRBD1. Per the germline V gene, CDR1 is PRHDT and CDR2 is FYEKMQ (reference sequence). The CDR3 consists of 12 residues. The V segment lost 6 bases and the J segment 8 bases; nucleotides outside the gene matches: 4. The CDR3 DNA reads TGTGCCAGCAGAACGACAGGGGGAGGCTACACCTTC. Encoded protein: CASRTTGGGYTF.

CDR3 amino acids: CASTLLSGGGAMGQFF. The CDR3 DNA reads as TGTGCCAGCACCCTTCTATCGGGCGGGGGGGCGATGGGGCAGTTCTTC. The J gene is TRBJ2-1, the V gene TRBV3-1; 9 nucleotides match TRBD2. The germline gives CDR1 LGHDT, CDR2 YNNKEL (reference sequence). CDR3 length equals 16 residues. The V segment lost 7 bases and the J segment 12 bases; nucleotides outside the gene matches: 19.